Listed below are T cell receptor beta chains from one sample, sequenced in a study of blood T cell repertoires in COVID-19. Libraries were prepared by immunoSEQ multiplex PCR; TCRdb keeps only in-frame clonotypes and omits some of them. Among around 370,000 clones listed, 88% were seen once. Material: peripheral blood. Source of these receptors: a woman in her sixties or seventies with COVID-19, enrolled during active disease. Both conserved end residues are trimmed from each CDR3. Each record gives: J gene, clone size, V gene, CDR3 protein. For some rows the clone size is stated as once, few or many, or as a class when expanded; others skip it.

TRBJ1-6	NA	TRBV27	ASGPRGVHSPLH
TRBJ1-5	NA	TRBV11-2	ASSPTTGDSNQPQH
TRBJ1-1	NA	TRBV15	ATSSATGATEAF
TRBJ2-3	NA	TRBV6-2/TRBV6-3	ASSGSGGRDTQY
TRBJ1-2	NA	TRBV27	ASRPDPGGGYT
TRBJ1-2	NA	TRBV7-2	ASSLAADNYGYT
TRBJ2-5	few	TRBV7-9	ASSLAGTGRGQETQY
TRBJ2-7	NA	TRBV7-9	ASSYGKSYEQY
TRBJ2-1	NA	TRBV5-1	ASSGSYNEQF
TRBJ2-1	NA	TRBV6-1	ASSEERTTGDNEQF
TRBJ1-2	NA	TRBV12-3/TRBV12-4	ASSPPGGYT
TRBJ1-1	NA	TRBV27	ASSFSGENTEAF
TRBJ2-6	NA	TRBV5-1	ASSPTGISFSGANVLT
TRBJ1-4	NA	TRBV11-2	ASSMTRTNEKLF
TRBJ1-1	NA	TRBV30	AWTPYPQGARTEAF
TRBJ2-7	NA	TRBV7-9	ASSSRDTAYEQY
TRBJ1-1	few	TRBV6-5	ASSYRRDLNTEAF
TRBJ2-5	NA	TRBV14	ASSPSGGAETQY
TRBJ1-2	NA	TRBV12-3/TRBV12-4	ASSQDWRYGYT
TRBJ1-2	NA	TRBV5-1	ASSLRDTGTYGYT
TRBJ2-5	NA	TRBV12-3/TRBV12-4	ASSFAWETQY
TRBJ1-2	NA	TRBV27	ASSLTATASYT
TRBJ1-5	NA	TRBV24-1	ATSDQGQGARQPQH
TRBJ2-1	NA	TRBV9	ASSVGTNLNEQF